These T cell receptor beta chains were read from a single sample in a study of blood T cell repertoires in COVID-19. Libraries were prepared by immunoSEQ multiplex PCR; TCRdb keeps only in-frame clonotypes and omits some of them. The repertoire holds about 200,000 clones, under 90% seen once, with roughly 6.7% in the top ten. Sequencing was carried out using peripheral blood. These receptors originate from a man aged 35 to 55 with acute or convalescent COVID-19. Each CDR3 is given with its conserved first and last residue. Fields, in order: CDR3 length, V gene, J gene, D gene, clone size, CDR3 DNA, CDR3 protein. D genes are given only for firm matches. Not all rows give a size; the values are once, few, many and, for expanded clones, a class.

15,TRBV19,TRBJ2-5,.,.,TGTGCCAGTAGTATAGGGGCTTATGACCAAGAGACCCAGTACTTC,CASSIGAYDQETQYF
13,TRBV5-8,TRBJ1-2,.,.,TGTGCCAGCAGCTTGCGAGCTAACTATGGCTACACCTTC,CASSLRANYGYTF
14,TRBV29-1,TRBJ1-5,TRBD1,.,TGCAGCGCTAAGGGGACAGGGGCCAATCAGCCCCAGCATTTT,CSAKGTGANQPQHF
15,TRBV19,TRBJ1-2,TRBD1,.,TGTGCCAGTAGGCTCAGGGGGAGCCTTCTTTATGGCTACACCTTC,CASRLRGSLLYGYTF
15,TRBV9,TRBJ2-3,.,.,TGTGCCAGCAGCGTAGATGGACAGAGCACAGATACGCAGTATTTT,CASSVDGQSTDTQYF
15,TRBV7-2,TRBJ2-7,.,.,TGTGCCAGCAGCTTAGACACGGGTCGCTCCTACGAGCAGTACTTC,CASSLDTGRSYEQYF
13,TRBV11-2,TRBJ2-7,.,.,TGTGCCAGCAGCTTAGCCGAAGGGGACGAGCAGTACTTC,CASSLAEGDEQYF
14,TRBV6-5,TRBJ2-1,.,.,TGTGCCAGCAGTTACGATCAGCGGTACAATGAGCAGTTCTTC,CASSYDQRYNEQFF
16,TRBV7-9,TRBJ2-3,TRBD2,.,TGTGCCAGCAGCTCGGGACTAGCGGGGGGCGCAGATACGCAGTATTTT,CASSSGLAGGADTQYF
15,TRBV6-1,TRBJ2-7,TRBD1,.,TGTGCCAGCAGTGAAGCAGACAGGGGGCCCTACGAGCAGTACTTC,CASSEADRGPYEQYF
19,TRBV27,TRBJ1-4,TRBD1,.,TGTGCCAGCAGTTACTTGGGCCAGGGGGCCGTTGCAACTAATGAAAAACTGTTTTTT,CASSYLGQGAVATNEKLFF
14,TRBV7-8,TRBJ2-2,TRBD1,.,TGTGCCAGCAGCCTACGGACAGGCACCGGGGAGCTGTTTTTT,CASSLRTGTGELFF
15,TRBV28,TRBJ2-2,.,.,TGTGCCAGCAGTTTAGGGCAGGGGAACACCGGGGAGCTGTTTTTT,CASSLGQGNTGELFF
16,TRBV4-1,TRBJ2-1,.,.,TGCGCCAGCAGCGCGGGACAGCCGAGCTCCTACAATGAGCAGTTCTTC,CASSAGQPSSYNEQFF
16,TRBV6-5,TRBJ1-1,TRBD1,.,TGTGCCAGCAGTTACGGTCAGGGGGTAGGTGGAACTGAAGCTTTCTTT,CASSYGQGVGGTEAFF
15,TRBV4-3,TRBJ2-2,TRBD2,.,TGCGCCAGCAGCGTACTAGCGGGAGCCGCCGGGGAGCTGTTTTTT,CASSVLAGAAGELFF
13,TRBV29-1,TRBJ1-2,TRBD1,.,TGCAGCGCCTCGGGACAGGGAGTGAGGGGCTACACCTTC,CSASGQGVRGYTF
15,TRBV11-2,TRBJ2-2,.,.,TGTGCCAGCAGGCGTCCGGGGTTTGGCACCGGGGAGCTGTTTTTT,CASRRPGFGTGELFF
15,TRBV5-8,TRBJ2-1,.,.,TGTGCCAGCAGCTTGTATCAGGGCTCCTACAATGAGCAGTTCTTC,CASSLYQGSYNEQFF
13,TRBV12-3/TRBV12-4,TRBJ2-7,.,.,TGTGCCAGCAGTTCCCAAGCCCCAGGGGAGCAGTACTTC,CASSSQAPGEQYF
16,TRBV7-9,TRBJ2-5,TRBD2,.,TGTGCCAGCAGGCCCGCGGGGGGGCAGGGACGAGAGACCCAGTACTTC,CASRPAGGQGRETQYF
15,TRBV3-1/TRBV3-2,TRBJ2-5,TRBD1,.,TGTGCCAGCAGCTACAGACAGGGGGTCCAAGAGACCCAGTACTTC,CASSYRQGVQETQYF
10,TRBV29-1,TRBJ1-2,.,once,TGCAGCGTTGATGTCAGTGGCTACACCTTC,CSVDVSGYTF
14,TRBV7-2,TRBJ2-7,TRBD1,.,TGTGCCAGCAGCCCCGGGACAGGGGGATCCGAGCAGTACTTC,CASSPGTGGSEQYF
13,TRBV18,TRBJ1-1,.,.,TGTGCCAGCTCACCAGGGGGCAACACTGAAGCTTTCTTT,CASSPGGNTEAFF
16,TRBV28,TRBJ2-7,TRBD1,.,TGTGCCAGCTGCTCTTTTGATGGGACAGAGATCAACGAGCAGTACTTC,CASCSFDGTEINEQYF
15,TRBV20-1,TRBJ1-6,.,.,TGCAGTGCTAGTGACGCCCCAGGGGATAATTCACCCCTCCACTTT,CSASDAPGDNSPLHF
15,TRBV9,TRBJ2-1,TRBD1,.,TGTGCCAGCAGCGTACAGGGGGTTTACGGGAATGAGCAGTTCTTC,CASSVQGVYGNEQFF
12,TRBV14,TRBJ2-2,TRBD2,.,TGTGCCAGCAGCCAAGTTGCGGGGGTGCTGTTTTTT,CASSQVAGVLFF
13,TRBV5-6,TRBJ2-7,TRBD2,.,TGTGCCAGCAGCTGGGAGGGTTCCTACGAGCAGTACTTC,CASSWEGSYEQYF
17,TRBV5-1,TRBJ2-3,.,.,TGCGCCAGCAGCTCTTGGGTGGGCCCAGTAGGCGCAGATACGCAGTATTTT,CASSSWVGPVGADTQYF
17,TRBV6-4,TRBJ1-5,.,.,TGTGCCAGCAGTGATAAATCACTAGGCCTACACAATCAGCCCCAGCATTTT,CASSDKSLGLHNQPQHF
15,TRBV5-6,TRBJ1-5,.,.,TGTGCCAGCAGCCCACGGCGACAGGGCAATCAGCCCCAGCATTTT,CASSPRRQGNQPQHF
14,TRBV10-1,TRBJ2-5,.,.,TGCGCCAGCAGTGAGTTTCCGGGGCAAGAGACCCAGTACTTC,CASSEFPGQETQYF
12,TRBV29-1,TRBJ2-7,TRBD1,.,TGCAGCGCTGGACAGGGGGCCAACGAGCAGTACTTC,CSAGQGANEQYF
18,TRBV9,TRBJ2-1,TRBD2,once,TGTGCCAGCAGCGAAGGGACTCTAGCGGGGGGGCGGTACAATGAGCAGTTCTTC,CASSEGTLAGGRYNEQFF
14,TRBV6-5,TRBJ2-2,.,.,TGTGCCAGCAGACCCCAGGGGTTCCCCGGGGAGCTGTTTTTT,CASRPQGFPGELFF
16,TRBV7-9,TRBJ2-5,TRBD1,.,TGTGCCAGCAGCTTAATGTACAGGGGTGGGGGAGAGACCCAGTACTTC,CASSLMYRGGGETQYF
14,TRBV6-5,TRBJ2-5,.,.,TGTGCCAGCAGTCTAGACGGATACCAAGAGACCCAGTACTTC,CASSLDGYQETQYF
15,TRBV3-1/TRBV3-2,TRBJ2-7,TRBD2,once,TGTGCCAGCAGCCGAACTAGCGGTGATACCTACGAGCAGTACTTC,CASSRTSGDTYEQYF
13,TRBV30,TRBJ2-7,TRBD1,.,TGTGCCGGGTGGACAGGGGGGAACTACGAGCAGTACTTC,CAGWTGGNYEQYF
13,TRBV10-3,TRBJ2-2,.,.,TGTGCCATCACAGGGGTTGCCACCGGGGAGCTGTTTTTT,CAITGVATGELFF
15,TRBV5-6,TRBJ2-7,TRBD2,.,TGTGCCAGCAGCTTGGGCGGGGGGGGCTCCTACGAGCAGTACTTC,CASSLGGGGSYEQYF
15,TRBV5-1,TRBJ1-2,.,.,TGCGCCAGCAGCTTGGGGTCGAAGGGGGACTATGGCTACACCTTC,CASSLGSKGDYGYTF
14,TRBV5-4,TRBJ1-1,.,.,TGTGCCAGCAGCGCGACTGGACAGAACACTGAAGCTTTCTTT,CASSATGQNTEAFF
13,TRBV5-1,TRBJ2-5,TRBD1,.,TGCGCCAGTGCGACAGGGGCACAAGAGACCCAGTACTTC,CASATGAQETQYF
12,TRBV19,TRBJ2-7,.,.,TGTGCCAGTAGTATAGTACGAGGCGAGCAGTACTTC,CASSIVRGEQYF
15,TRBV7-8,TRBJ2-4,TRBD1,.,TGTGCCAGCAGCCCGTACAGGGGGCGCGGAAACATTCAGTACTTC,CASSPYRGRGNIQYF
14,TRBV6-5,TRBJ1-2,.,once,TGTGCCAGCGCCGGGACAACTCCTAACTATGGCTACACCTTC,CASAGTTPNYGYTF
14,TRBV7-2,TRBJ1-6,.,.,TGTGCCAGCAGCCTAGCCCCCTTTAATTCACCCCTCCACTTT,CASSLAPFNSPLHF
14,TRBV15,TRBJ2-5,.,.,TGTGCCACCAGCAGAGGACAGGTTCAAGAGACCCAGTACTTC,CATSRGQVQETQYF
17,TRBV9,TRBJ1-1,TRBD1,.,TGTGCCAGCAGCCCCGACAGGGGGAGGCTGGTGAACACTGAAGCTTTCTTT,CASSPDRGRLVNTEAFF
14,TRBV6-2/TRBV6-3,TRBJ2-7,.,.,TGTGCCAGCAGTTACGGACTCATAGCCTACGAGCAGTACTTC,CASSYGLIAYEQYF
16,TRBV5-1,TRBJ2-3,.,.,TGCGCCAGCAGCCCTAGCCCACAGGGCGCGGCAGATACGCAGTATTTT,CASSPSPQGAADTQYF
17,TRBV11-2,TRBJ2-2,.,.,TGTGCCAGCAGCTTGAGTTCGTCAAGTACCGACACCGGGGAGCTGTTTTTT,CASSLSSSSTDTGELFF
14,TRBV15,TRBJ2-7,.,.,TGTGCCACCAGCGGGGGACTGGCCTCCTACGAGCAGTACTTC,CATSGGLASYEQYF
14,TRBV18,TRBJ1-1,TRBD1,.,TGTGCCAGCTCCCCTGGACAGGGAGGCACTGAAGCTTTCTTT,CASSPGQGGTEAFF
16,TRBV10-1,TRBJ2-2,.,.,TGCGCCAGCAGTGAGTCGACCGGGGCGAACACCGGGGAGCTGTTTTTT,CASSESTGANTGELFF
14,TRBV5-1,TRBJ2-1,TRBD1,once,TGCGCCAGCAGGCGGACAGGGGGCAACAATGAGCAGTTCTTC,CASRRTGGNNEQFF
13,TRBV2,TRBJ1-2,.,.,TGTGCCAGCAGTGAACGTAGGGAGGTTAGCTACACCTTC,CASSERREVSYTF